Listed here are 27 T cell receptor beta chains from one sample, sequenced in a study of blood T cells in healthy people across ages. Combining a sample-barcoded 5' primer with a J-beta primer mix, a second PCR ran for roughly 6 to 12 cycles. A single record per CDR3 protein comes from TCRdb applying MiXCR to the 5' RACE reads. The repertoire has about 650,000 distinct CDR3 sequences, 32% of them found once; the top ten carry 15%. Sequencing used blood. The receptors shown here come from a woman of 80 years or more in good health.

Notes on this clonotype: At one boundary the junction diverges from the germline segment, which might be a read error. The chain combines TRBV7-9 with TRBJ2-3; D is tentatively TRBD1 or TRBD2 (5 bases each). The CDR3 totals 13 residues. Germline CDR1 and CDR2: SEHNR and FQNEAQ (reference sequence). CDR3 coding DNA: TGCGCCAGCAGCTGGGACCGGGGAGATACGCAGTATTTT. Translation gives CASSWDRGDTQYF.

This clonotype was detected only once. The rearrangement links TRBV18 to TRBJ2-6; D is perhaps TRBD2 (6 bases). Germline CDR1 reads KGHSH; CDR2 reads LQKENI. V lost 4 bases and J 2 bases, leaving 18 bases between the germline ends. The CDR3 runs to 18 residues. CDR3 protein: CASSLRTLTRTGANVLTF. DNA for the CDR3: TGTGCCAGCTCACTGAGGACACTGACTAGGACTGGGGCCAACGTCCTGACTTTC.

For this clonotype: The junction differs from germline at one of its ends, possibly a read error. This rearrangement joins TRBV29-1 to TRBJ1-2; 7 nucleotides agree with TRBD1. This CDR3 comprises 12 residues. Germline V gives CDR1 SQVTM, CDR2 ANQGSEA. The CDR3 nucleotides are TGCAGCGTAGAAGGGACAGACTATGGCTACACCTTC. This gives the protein CSVEGTDYGYTF.

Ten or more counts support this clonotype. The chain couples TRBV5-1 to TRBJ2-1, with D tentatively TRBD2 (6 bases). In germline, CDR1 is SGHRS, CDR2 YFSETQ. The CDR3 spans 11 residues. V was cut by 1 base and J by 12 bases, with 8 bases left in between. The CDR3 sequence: CASSLLARQFF. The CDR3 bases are TGCGCCAGCAGCTTGCTAGCGCGGCAGTTCTTC.

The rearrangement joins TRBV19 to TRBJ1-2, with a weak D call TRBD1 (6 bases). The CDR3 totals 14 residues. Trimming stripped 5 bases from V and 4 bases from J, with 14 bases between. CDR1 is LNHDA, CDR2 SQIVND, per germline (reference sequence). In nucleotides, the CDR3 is TGTGCCAGTAGTTCGTCAGGGGCCCCCTATGGCTACACCTTC. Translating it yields CASSSSGAPYGYTF.

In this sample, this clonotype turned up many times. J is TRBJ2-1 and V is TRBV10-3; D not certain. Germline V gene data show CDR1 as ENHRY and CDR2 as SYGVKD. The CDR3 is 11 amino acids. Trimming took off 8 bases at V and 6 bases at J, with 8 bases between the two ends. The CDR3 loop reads CAIGQTNEQFF. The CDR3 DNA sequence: TGTGCCATCGGCCAGACCAATGAGCAGTTCTTC.

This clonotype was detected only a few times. The CDR3 loop reads CASSLYAGGATDTQYF. The CDR3 coding sequence is TGTGCCAGCAGCCTATACGCGGGGGGGGCCACAGATACGCAGTATTTT. The rearrangement uses TRBV7-8 and TRBJ2-3; TRBD2 matches 9 bases. The V and J ends lost 5 bases and 2 bases, in that order; junction bases with no gene match: 8. Germline V lookup: CDR1 SGHVS, CDR2 FQNEAQ. The CDR3 runs to 16 residues.

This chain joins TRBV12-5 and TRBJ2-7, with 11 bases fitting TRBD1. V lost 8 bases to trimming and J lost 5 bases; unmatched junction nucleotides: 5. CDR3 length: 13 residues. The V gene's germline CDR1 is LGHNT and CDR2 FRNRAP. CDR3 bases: TGTGCTAGTTCGTGGACAGGGGGCGACGAGCAGTACTTC. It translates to CASSWTGGDEQYF.

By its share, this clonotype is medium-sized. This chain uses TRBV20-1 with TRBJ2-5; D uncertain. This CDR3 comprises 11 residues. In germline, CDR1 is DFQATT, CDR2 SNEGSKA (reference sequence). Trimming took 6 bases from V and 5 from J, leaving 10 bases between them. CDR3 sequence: CSAGLGETQYF. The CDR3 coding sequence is TGCAGTGCCGGTCTAGGGGAGACCCAGTACTTC.

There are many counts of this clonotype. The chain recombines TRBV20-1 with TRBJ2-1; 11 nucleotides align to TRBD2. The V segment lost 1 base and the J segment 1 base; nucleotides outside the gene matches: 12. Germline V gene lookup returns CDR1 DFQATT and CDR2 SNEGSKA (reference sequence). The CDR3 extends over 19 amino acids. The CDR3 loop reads CSARGGVAGGPGSYNEQFF. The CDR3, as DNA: TGCAGTGCTAGAGGTGGGGTAGCGGGGGGGCCGGGGTCCTACAATGAGCAGTTCTTC.

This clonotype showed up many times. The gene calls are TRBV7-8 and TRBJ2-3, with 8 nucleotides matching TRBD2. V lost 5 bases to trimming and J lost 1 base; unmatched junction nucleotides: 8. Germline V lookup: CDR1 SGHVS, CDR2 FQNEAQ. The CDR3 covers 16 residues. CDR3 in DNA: TGTGCCAGCAGCCCAGGTAGCGGGGTGCGCACAGATACGCAGTATTTT. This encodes CASSPGSGVRTDTQYF.

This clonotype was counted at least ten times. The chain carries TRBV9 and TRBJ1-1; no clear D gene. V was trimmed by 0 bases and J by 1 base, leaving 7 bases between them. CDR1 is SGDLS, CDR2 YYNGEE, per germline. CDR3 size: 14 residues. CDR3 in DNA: TGTGCCAGCAGCGTAGTTGCAGAGAACACTGAAGCTTTCTTT. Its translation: CASSVVAENTEAFF.

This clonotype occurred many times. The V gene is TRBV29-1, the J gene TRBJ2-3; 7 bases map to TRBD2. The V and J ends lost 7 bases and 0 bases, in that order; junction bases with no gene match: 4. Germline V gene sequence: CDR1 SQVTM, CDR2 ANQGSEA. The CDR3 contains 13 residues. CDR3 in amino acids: CSGNSGSTDTQYF. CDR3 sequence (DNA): TGCAGCGGAAATAGCGGGAGCACAGATACGCAGTATTTT.

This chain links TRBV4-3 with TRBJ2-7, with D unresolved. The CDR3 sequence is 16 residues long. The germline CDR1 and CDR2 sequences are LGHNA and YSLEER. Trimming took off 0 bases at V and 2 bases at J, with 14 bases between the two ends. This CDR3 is CASSQDFPPSTYEQYF. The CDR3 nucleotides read TGCGCCAGCAGCCAAGATTTCCCCCCCTCCACCTACGAGCAGTACTTC.

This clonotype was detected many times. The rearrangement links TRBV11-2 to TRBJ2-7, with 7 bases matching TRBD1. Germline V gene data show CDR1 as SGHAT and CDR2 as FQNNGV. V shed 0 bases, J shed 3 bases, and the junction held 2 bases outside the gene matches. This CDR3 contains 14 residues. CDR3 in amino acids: CASSLERQGYEQYF. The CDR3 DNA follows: TGTGCCAGCAGCTTAGAAAGACAGGGCTACGAGCAGTACTTC.

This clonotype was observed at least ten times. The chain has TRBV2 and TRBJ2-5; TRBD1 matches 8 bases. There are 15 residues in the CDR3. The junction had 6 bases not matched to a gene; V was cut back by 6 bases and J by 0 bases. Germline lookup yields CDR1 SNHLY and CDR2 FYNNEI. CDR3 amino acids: CASRGDRTYQETQYF. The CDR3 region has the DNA TGTGCCAGCAGGGGGGACAGGACGTACCAAGAGACCCAGTACTTC.

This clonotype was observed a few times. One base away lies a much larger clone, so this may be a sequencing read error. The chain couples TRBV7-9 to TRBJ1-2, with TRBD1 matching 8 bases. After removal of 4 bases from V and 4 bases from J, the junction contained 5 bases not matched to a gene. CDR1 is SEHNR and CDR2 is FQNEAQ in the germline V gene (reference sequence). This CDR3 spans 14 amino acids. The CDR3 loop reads CASSWWTGSYGYTF. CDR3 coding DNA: TGTGCCAGCAGCTGGTGGACAGGGAGCTATGGCTACACCTTC. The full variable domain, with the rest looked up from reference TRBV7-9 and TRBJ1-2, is DTGVSQNPRHKITKRGQNVTFRCDPISEHNRLYWYRQTLGQGPEFLTYFQNEAQLEKSRLLSDRFSAERPKGSFSTLEIQRTEQGDSAMYLCASSWWTGSYGYTFGSGTRLTVV.

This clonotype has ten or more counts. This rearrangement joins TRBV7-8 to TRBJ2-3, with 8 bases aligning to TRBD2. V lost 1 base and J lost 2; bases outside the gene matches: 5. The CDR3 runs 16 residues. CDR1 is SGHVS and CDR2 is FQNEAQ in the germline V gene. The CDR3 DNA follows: TGTGCCAGCAGCTTAGGGGGTAGCGGGGTCACAGATACGCAGTATTTT. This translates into CASSLGGSGVTDTQYF.

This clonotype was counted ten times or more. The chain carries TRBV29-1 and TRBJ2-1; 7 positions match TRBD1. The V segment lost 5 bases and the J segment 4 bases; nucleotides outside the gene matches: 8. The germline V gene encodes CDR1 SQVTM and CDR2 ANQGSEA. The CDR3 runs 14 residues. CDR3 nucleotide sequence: TGCAGCGTTAAGGGGACAGTGACTTACAATGAGCAGTTCTTC. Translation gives CSVKGTVTYNEQFF.

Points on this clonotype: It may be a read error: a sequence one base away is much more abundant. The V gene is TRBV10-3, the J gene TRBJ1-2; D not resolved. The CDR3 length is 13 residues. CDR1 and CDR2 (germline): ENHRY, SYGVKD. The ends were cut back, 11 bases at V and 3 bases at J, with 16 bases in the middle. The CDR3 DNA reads TGTGCCGCCCACCTCGGCAGGTACTATGGCTACACCTTC. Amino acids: CAAHLGRYYGYTF.

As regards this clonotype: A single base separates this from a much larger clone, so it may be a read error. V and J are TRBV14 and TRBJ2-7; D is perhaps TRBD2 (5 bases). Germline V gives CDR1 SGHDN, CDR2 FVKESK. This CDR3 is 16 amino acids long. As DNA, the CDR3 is TGTGCCAGCAGCCAAGAAAGTGGGCTAGCCTCCTACGAGCGGTACTTC. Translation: CASSQESGLASYERYF.

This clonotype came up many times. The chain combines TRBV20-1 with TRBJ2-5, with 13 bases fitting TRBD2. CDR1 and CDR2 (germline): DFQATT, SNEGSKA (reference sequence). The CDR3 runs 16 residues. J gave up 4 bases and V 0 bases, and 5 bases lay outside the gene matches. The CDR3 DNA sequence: TGCAGTGCTAGAGATATACTAGCGGGGGGGCCAGAGACCCAGTACTTC. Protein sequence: CSARDILAGGPETQYF.

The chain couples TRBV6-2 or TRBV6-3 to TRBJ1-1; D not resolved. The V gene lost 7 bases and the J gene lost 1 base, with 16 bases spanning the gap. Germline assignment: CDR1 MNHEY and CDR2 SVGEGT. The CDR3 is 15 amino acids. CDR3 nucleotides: TGTGCCAGCAACCCCATTCAGAGGGCGAACACTGAAGCTTTCTTT. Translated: CASNPIQRANTEAFF.

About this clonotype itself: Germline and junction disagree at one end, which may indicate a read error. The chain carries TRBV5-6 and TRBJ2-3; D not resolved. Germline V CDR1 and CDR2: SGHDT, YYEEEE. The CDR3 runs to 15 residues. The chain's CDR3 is CANSSLDLVVDTQYF. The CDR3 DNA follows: TGTGCCAACAGCTCGTTGGACCTTGTGGTGGATACGCAGTATTTT.

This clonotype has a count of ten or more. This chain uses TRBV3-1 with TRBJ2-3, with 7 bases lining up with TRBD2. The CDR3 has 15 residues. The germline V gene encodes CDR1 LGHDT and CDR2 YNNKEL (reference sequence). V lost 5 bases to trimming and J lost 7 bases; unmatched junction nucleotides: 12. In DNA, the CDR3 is TGTGCCAGCAGCGGATCGAGCGGGGCCGCGAATACGCAGTATTTT. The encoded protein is CASSGSSGAANTQYF.

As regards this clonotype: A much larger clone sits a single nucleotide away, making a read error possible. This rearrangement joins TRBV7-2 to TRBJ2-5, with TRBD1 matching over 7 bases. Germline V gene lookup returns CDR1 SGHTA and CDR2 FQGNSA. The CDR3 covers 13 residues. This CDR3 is CASISKGGETRYF. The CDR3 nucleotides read TGTGCCAGCATTTCGAAAGGGGGCGAGACCCGGTACTTC.

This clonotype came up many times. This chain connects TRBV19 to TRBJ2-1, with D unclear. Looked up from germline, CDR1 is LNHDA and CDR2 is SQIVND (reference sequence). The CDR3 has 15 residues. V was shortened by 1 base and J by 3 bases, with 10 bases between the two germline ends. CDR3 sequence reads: CASSIVDGDYNEQFF. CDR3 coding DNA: TGTGCCAGTAGTATAGTGGACGGTGACTACAATGAGCAGTTCTTC. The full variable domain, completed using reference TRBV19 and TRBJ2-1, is DGGITQSPKYLFRKEGQNVTLSCEQNLNHDAMYWYRQDPGQGLRLIYYSQIVNDFQKGDIAEGYSVSREKKESFPLTVTSAQKNPTAFYLCASSIVDGDYNEQFFGPGTRLTVL.